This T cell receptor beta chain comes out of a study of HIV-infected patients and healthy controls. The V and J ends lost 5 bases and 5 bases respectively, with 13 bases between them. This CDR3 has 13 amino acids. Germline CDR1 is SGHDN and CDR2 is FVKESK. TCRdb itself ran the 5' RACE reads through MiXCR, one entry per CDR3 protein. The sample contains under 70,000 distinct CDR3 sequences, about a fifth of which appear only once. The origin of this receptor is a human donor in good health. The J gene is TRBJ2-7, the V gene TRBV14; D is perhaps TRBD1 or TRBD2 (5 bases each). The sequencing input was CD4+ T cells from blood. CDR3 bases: TGTGCCAGCAGCAGTCTAGGGGACCACGAGCAGTACTTC. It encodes CASSSLGDHEQYF. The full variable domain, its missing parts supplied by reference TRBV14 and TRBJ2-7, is EAGVTQFPSHSVIEKGQTVTLRCDPISGHDNLYWYRRVMGKEIKFLLHFVKESKQDESGMPNNRFLAERTGGTYSTLKVQPAELEDSGVYFCASSSLGDHEQYFGPGTRLTVT.